These T cell receptor beta chains were read from a single sample in a study of blood T cell repertoires in COVID-19. Sequencing used immunoSEQ multiplex PCR; TCRdb keeps in-frame clones, though not all of them. This sample has over 40,000 clones, with 86% found just once. Sequenced material: peripheral blood. Receptor source: a man of 80 years or more with acute or convalescent COVID-19. Both conserved end residues are trimmed from each CDR3.

J,V,CDR3
TRBJ1-1,TRBV5-1,ASSLGEGEAF
TRBJ2-7,TRBV7-9,ASSLRGGGAGGSSYEQY
TRBJ2-3,TRBV10-2,ASSQTGPSSTDTQY
TRBJ1-2,TRBV6-5,ASSYSTGQGGGYT
TRBJ1-4,TRBV5-3,ARSPRTINRTNEKLF
TRBJ1-5,TRBV12-3/TRBV12-4,ASSIISNQPQH
TRBJ2-5,TRBV6-5,ASNSGTGGGETQY
TRBJ2-2,TRBV2,ATTAGSVTGELF
TRBJ1-4,TRBV7-8,ASSQGQGFEKLF
TRBJ2-1,TRBV5-4,ASSLRGGLNEQF
TRBJ1-1,TRBV2,ASSVDSITEAF
TRBJ2-1,TRBV4-1,ASSQDNSVNEQF
TRBJ2-3,TRBV10-1,ASSEERIFTDTQY
TRBJ2-7,TRBV18,ASSGSTVTYEQY
TRBJ1-1,TRBV4-1,ASSPRTPETEAF
TRBJ2-2,TRBV19,ASSQGANTGELF
TRBJ2-7,TRBV10-3,AISSRTGSDEQY